The source of this TCR beta chain is a study of cytomegalovirus exposure and HLA in healthy donors. The study ran its PCR with 60 Vbeta and 13 Jbeta primers. As processed by the authors: A later analysis tallied 87 million or so unique TCR beta chains, 9 million to 12 million of them shared. Assay: immunoSEQ multiplex PCR; the TCRdb copy retains only in-frame clones and omits some. Clonal size and the V and J genes are those of that table, whereas D and trimming came from the DNA. The sample shows 210,000 or so clones, 85% of them seen only once. Study observations and caveats: Some V segments (TRBV6-2 and TRBV6-3 among them) were excluded as indistinguishable. One variant, a missense change in DCLRE1C, was linked in a later analysis to TCR beta V- and J-gene trimming. Sequencing had likely introduced a cluster of highly shared sequence variants as an artifact.

As regards this clone: Its antigen is unknown.

The CDR3 consists of 15 residues. J lost 5 bases, V lost 6 bases, and 10 bases had no gene match. Germline CDR1 reads SNHLY; CDR2 reads FYNNEI. This chain connects TRBV2 to TRBJ2-1, with 7 bases aligning to TRBD1. This sequence originates from a human donor in good health. The sequencing input was PBMCs. In nucleotides, the CDR3 is TGTGCCAGCAGGGGGCCCCGGGACAGCAACAATGAGCAGTTCTTC. It yields the protein CASRGPRDSNNEQFF.